This TCR beta chain originates from a study of beta chain features in type 1 diabetes. As every portion of the isolated RNA was reverse transcribed, the sequencing read expressed TCRB transcripts. Only in-frame clones appear in the TCRdb table, and some are missing; sequencing was by immunoSEQ multiplex PCR. The repertoire holds 900,000 or so clones, with roughly 17% as singletons. This CDR3 region has 15 residues. V was pared by 5 bases and J by 3 bases, with 14 bases between. CDR1 and CDR2 from the germline V gene are MDHEN and SYDVKM. The clonotype comes from a woman aged 18-30 years in good health. The chain uses TRBV28 and TRBJ2-1; tentative D call: TRBD2 (6 bases). Sequencing was done on a sample of naive CD4+ T cells from blood. The CDR3 is CASSAGTGFYNEQFF. As DNA, the CDR3 is TGTGCCAGCAGTGCGGGGACTGGCTTCTACAATGAGCAGTTCTTC. Using reference TRBV28 and TRBJ2-1 for the parts outside the CDR3, the full variable domain is DVKVTQSSRYLVKRTGEKVFLECVQDMDHENMFWYRQDPGLGLRLIYFSYDVKMKEKGDIPEGYSVSREKKERFSLILESASTNQTSMYLCASSAGTGFYNEQFFGPGTRLTVL.